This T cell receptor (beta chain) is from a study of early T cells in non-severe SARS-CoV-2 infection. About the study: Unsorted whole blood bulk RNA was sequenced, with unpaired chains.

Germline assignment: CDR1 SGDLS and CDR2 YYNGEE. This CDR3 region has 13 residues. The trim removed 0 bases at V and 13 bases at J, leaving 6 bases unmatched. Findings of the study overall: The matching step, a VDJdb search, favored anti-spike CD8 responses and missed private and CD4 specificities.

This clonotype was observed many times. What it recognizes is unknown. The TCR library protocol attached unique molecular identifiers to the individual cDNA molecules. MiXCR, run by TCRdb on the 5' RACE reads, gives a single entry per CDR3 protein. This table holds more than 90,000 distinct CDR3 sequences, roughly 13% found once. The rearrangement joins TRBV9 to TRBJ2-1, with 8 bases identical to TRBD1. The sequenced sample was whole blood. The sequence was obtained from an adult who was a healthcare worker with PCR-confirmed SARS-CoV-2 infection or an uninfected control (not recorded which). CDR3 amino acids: CASSVVPRGLQFF. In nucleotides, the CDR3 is TGTGCCAGCAGCGTAGTTCCCAGGGGGCTTCAGTTCTTC.